This T cell receptor (beta chain) was sequenced during a study of CD8 T cells in ankylosing spondylitis. TCRdb fed the 5' RACE reads into MiXCR, producing one record per CDR3 protein. The sample holds just under 550,000 distinct CDR3 sequences; 12% are singletons and the top ten take about 6.8%. Study-wide results and limits: Apparently characteristic of ankylosing spondylitis blood was a TCR beta motif (under ten highly homologous variants).

In this sample, this clonotype turned up many times. Antigen specificity is unknown. In germline, CDR1 is MGHDK, CDR2 SYGVNS. The V end was cut by 5 bases, the J end by 0 bases, with 11 bases between. The CDR3 has 15 residues. This chain uses TRBV25-1 with TRBJ2-1; tentatively, D is TRBD2 (6 bases). Input material: blood, either unsorted or a sorted T cell fraction (not recorded which). The receptor comes from a male donor with ankylosing spondylitis. CDR3 sequence reads: CASSRAGGSYNEQFF. The CDR3 coding sequence is TGTGCCAGCAGTCGAGCGGGTGGCTCCTACAATGAGCAGTTCTTC. Full variable domain (rest looked up from reference TRBV25-1 and TRBJ2-1): EADIYQTPRYLVIGTGKKITLECSQTMGHDKMYWYQQDPGMELHLIHYSYGVNSTEKGDLSSESTVSRIRTEHFPLTLESARPSHTSQYLCASSRAGGSYNEQFFGPGTRLTVL.